This T cell receptor (beta chain) was captured by sequencing in a study of Ad26.COV2.S vaccination and SARS-CoV-2 variants. The CDR3 spans 13 residues. The germline V gene encodes CDR1 SGHNT and CDR2 YYREEE (reference sequence). Trimming removed 3 bases from V and 7 bases from J, with 13 bases in between. The assay was immunoSEQ multiplex PCR, and TCRdb's table has in-frame clones only and misses some. The table shows about 320,000 clones, with 70% to 90% occurring only once. Study-wide results and limits: Spike-specific TCR breadth was greater after Ad26.COV2.S than placebo. Quantification of TCR breadth and depth may have yielded underestimates of total T cell responses.

As to this clone: Its cognate antigen is unknown.

Treatment: about 20 received Ad26.COV2.S at low or high dose, single or two shots; five or six received placebo; per-sample allocation not given. Collection of the samples took place on day 63 after the first injection of vaccine or placebo. This rearrangement joins TRBV5-4 to TRBJ1-2; D not resolved. The receptor's source is a person aged 18-65 years who received the Ad26.COV2.S COVID-19 vaccine or a placebo. The source material was peripheral blood, sampled in a trial of Ad26.COV2.S vaccine versus placebo. The CDR3 sequence: CASSSDPSIGYTF. In DNA form, the CDR3 reads TGTGCCAGCAGCTCGGATCCATCGATTGGCTACACCTTC. Full variable domain (outside the CDR3, taken from reference TRBV5-4 and TRBJ1-2): ETGVTQSPTHLIKTRGQQVTLRCSSQSGHNTVSWYQQALGQGPQFIFQYYREEENGRGNFPPRFSGLQFPNYSSELNVNALELDDSALYLCASSSDPSIGYTFGSGTRLTVV.